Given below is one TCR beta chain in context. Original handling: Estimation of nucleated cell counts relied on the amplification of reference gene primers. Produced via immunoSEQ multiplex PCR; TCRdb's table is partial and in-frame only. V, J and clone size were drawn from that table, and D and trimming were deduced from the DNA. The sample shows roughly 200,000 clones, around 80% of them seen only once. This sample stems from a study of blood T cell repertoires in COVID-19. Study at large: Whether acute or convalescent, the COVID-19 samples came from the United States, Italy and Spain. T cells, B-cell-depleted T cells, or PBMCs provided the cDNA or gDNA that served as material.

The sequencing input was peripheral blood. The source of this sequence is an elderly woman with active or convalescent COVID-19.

The CDR3 region is CASSHSGGLYNEQFF. For the CDR3, the DNA is TGTGCCAGCAGCCATAGCGGGGGACTATACAATGAGCAGTTCTTC. The V gene is TRBV5-4, the J gene TRBJ2-1; 9 positions agree with TRBD2. After removal of 4 bases from V and 4 bases from J, the junction contained 6 bases not matched to a gene. The germline gives CDR1 SGHNT, CDR2 YYREEE (reference sequence). CDR3 length: 15 residues.